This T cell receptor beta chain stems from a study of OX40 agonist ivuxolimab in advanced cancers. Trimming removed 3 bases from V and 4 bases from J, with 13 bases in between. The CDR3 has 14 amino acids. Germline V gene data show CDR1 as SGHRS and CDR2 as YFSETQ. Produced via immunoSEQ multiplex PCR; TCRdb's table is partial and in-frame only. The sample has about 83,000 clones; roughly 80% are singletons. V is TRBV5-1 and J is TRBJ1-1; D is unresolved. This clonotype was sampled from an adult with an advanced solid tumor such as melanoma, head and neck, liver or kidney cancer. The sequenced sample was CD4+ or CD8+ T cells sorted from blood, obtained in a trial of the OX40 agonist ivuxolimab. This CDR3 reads CASSWTYEGTEAFF. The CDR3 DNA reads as TGCGCCAGCAGCTGGACCTATGAGGGCACTGAAGCTTTCTTT.